This T cell receptor (beta chain) emerged from a study of blood T cells in healthy people across ages. PCR was performed a second time for about 7 to 12 cycles using a sample-barcoded 5' primer and a J-beta primer mix. TCRdb re-derived calls from the 5' RACE reads in MiXCR, one entry per CDR3 protein. This repertoire shows roughly 500,000 distinct CDR3 sequences, 24% found once; its top ten account for approximately 8.7%. Per germline, CDR1 MNHNY and CDR2 SVGAGI (reference sequence). The CDR3 extends over 13 amino acids. Trimming cost V 6 bases and J 5 bases, with 13 bases left between them. This same sample was also taken into another study, of T cells of mothers and their children.

Sample: blood. This TCR came from a boy younger than 18 in good health. The V call is TRBV6-6, the J call TRBJ2-5; possibly TRBD2 for D (5 bases). The CDR3 protein is CASSIGLSETQYF. The DNA of the CDR3 is TGTGCCAGCAGCATTGGACTGTCGGAGACCCAGTACTTC.